Following are 25 T cell receptor beta chains from one sample sequenced in a study of T cells in Graves' hyperthyroidism and ophthalmopathy (dated by TCRdb to the late 2010s). The receptor library was made with multiplex PCR. Reads for this sample came from an Illumina HiSeq 2000. The TCR beta CDR3 regions were amplified from RNA transcripts. The TCR CDR3 was subjected to a first round of RT-PCR using the HTBI primer set and the Qiagen OneStep RT-PCR kit. TCRdb passed the public sequencing reads through fastp at Q25 and MiXCR, retaining productive beta sequences. CDR3 protein sequences are deduplicated, and each keeps its most common genes and DNA. The sample table shows about 550,000 distinct CDR3 sequences, and less than 25% are seen once. The ten largest clones represent roughly 29% of the sample. Sequenced sample: blood. The receptors originated from a man younger than 35 with Graves' hyperthyroidism.

The chain carries TRBV12-3 or TRBV12-4 and TRBJ1-2, with D maybe TRBD1 (5 bases). This CDR3 spans 12 amino acids. Deletions cut 7 bases from V and 8 bases from J, with 14 bases between. CDR3: CASTSRGWGYTF. The CDR3 coding sequence is TGTGCCAGCACCTCTAGGGGTTGGGGCTACACCTTC.

The rearrangement joins TRBV15 to TRBJ1-4, with a weak D call TRBD1 (5 bases). This CDR3 has 14 amino acids. Per the germline V gene, CDR1 is LNHNV and CDR2 is YYDKDF (reference sequence). V was trimmed by 4 bases and J by 7 bases, leaving 13 bases between them. CDR3 coding DNA: TGTGCCACCAGCAACGGGGGATTTGGTGAAAAACTGTTTTTT. It translates to CATSNGGFGEKLFF. Combining the CDR3 with reference TRBV15 and TRBJ1-4 gives the whole variable domain DAMVIQNPRYQVTQFGKPVTLSCSQTLNHNVMYWYQQKSSQAPKLLFHYYDKDFNNEADTPDNFQSRRPNTSFCFLDIRSPGLGDTAMYLCATSNGGFGEKLFFGSGTQLSVL.

In DNA, the CDR3 is TGCGCCAGCGGGCCTGCGGGGAGAGACACCGGGGAGGGGGCTAATCAGCCCCAGCATTTT. Its protein product is CASGPAGRDTGEGANQPQHF. The V and J genes are TRBV23-1 and TRBJ1-5, with 7 bases aligning to TRBD1. TRBV23-1 is identified as an open reading frame with a role that is uncertain. The junction had 26 bases not matched to a gene; V was cut back by 8 bases and J by 4 bases. CDR3 size: 20 residues.

This sequence joins TRBV4-1 and TRBJ2-2; 8 nucleotides align to TRBD1. Germline V CDR1 and CDR2: MGHRA, YSYEKL. The J segment lost 4 bases and the V segment lost 4 bases, leaving 11 bases of the junction unmatched. The CDR3 is made up of 17 amino acids. This CDR3 is CASSRISGGAGTGELFF. CDR3 DNA sequence: TGCGCCAGCAGCCGTATTTCAGGGGGCGCAGGCACCGGGGAGCTGTTTTTT.

This clonotype was seen ten or more times. The CDR3 region is CASSLGQPEAFF. The CDR3 DNA is TGTGCCAGCAGCCTCGGACAGCCTGAAGCTTTCTTT. The chain combines TRBV28 with TRBJ1-1; D might be TRBD1 (6 bases). Germline lookup yields CDR1 MDHEN and CDR2 SYDVKM. Deletions cut 6 bases from V and 6 bases from J, with 11 bases between. The CDR3 runs to 12 residues.

This clonotype was seen at least ten times. The gene calls are TRBV6-1 and TRBJ1-2; D is perhaps TRBD1 (5 bases). V was trimmed by 3 bases and J by 1 base, leaving 9 bases between them. Germline V gene data show CDR1 as MNHNS and CDR2 as SASEGT. The CDR3 runs to 14 residues. The CDR3 region is CASSELTDNYGYTF. The CDR3 region has the DNA TGTGCCAGCAGTGAGCTGACAGATAACTATGGCTACACCTTC.

This clonotype was observed a handful of times. The chain combines TRBV28 with TRBJ1-6; no definite D call. V gave up 4 bases and J gave up 7 bases, with 17 bases separating them. Germline CDR1 reads MDHEN; CDR2 reads SYDVKM. The CDR3 loop spans 16 amino acids. The CDR3 DNA reads as TGTGCCAGCAGTTACCCCCGTGAGGGTGCGAATTCACCCCTCCACTTT. Its translation is CASSYPREGANSPLHF.

This clonotype was seen a few times. The chain couples TRBV28 to TRBJ2-7, with D maybe TRBD1 (6 bases). V lost 4 bases and J lost 6, with 19 bases in between. CDR3 size: 15 residues. Germline CDR1 and CDR2: MDHEN and SYDVKM. CDR3 bases: TGTGCCAGCAGTTCCCGGAGACAGGTTTACGGCGAGCAGTACTTC. This gives the protein CASSSRRQVYGEQYF.

The table lists this clonotype with many counts. V gene TRBV20-1 combines with J gene TRBJ2-7, with TRBD2 matching 12 bases. The V and J ends lost 6 bases and 6 bases, in that order; junction bases with no gene match: 3. CDR1 is DFQATT, CDR2 SNEGSKA, per germline (reference sequence). This CDR3 has 12 amino acids. The chain's CDR3 is CSARLAGVEQYF. CDR3 DNA sequence: TGCAGTGCCCGACTAGCGGGAGTCGAGCAGTACTTC.

This clonotype showed up many times. One end of the junction is discordant with germline, which a read error may explain. The chain combines TRBV12-3 or TRBV12-4 with TRBJ1-2, with 8 positions matching TRBD1. The CDR3 covers 14 residues. The CDR3 loop reads CAGSLAGQAYGYTF. CDR3 nucleotides: TGTGCCGGCAGTTTGGCGGGACAGGCATATGGCTACACCTTC.

This clonotype was counted a few times. V and J are TRBV12-3 or TRBV12-4 and TRBJ1-1; no reliable D call. V lost 2 bases to trimming and J lost 4 bases, with 20 bases between them. The length of the CDR3 is 17 residues. Here the CDR3 DNA reads TGTGCCAGCAGTTTAAGATGGTCTTGGGCGTCGGGCACTGAAGCTTTCTTT. Encoded protein: CASSLRWSWASGTEAFF.

This clonotype was recorded only once. The V call is TRBV30, the J call TRBJ1-1; TRBD1 agrees at 8 bases. The CDR3 sequence is 14 residues long. Per the germline V gene, CDR1 is GTSNPN and CDR2 is SVGIG (reference sequence). The trim removed 2 bases at V and 5 bases at J, leaving 7 bases unmatched. CDR3 sequence: CAWSSGQGKTEAFF. CDR3 sequence (DNA): TGTGCCTGGAGTTCAGGACAGGGAAAGACTGAAGCTTTCTTT.

This chain links TRBV20-1 with TRBJ2-7; D is ambiguous. The CDR3 is 13 amino acids. Per germline, CDR1 DFQATT and CDR2 SNEGSKA (reference sequence). V lost 6 bases, J lost 0 bases, and 12 bases lay in between. The CDR3 DNA follows: TGCAGTGCGCGAGGAGATTTCTCCTACGAGCAGTACTTC. It encodes CSARGDFSYEQYF.

The table lists this clonotype with a few counts. This may stem from a read error, because a much larger clone lies one nucleotide away. The chain couples TRBV11-2 to TRBJ1-2; D not certain. In germline, CDR1 is SGHAT, CDR2 FQNNGV. The CDR3 sequence is 15 residues long. Trimming pared 0 bases from V and 3 bases from J, leaving 11 bases between. The CDR3, as DNA: TGTGCCAGCAGCTTAGATCCAGTAGTTGACTATGGCTACACCTTC. Translating gives CASSLDPVVDYGYTF.

This clonotype was seen repeatedly, ten times or more. The V gene is TRBV25-1, the J gene TRBJ1-2, with D tentatively TRBD1 (5 bases). Germline V gene data show CDR1 as MGHDK and CDR2 as SYGVNS. V gave up 5 bases and J gave up 4 bases, with 14 bases separating them. This CDR3 spans 14 amino acids. The CDR3, as DNA: TGTGCCAGCAGTTTATCCGGGACGGCCTATGGCTACACCTTC. It translates to CASSLSGTAYGYTF.

Ten or more counts support this clonotype. The genes are TRBV12-3 or TRBV12-4 and TRBJ1-2, with D possibly being TRBD1 (5 bases). The CDR3 spans 14 residues. Trimming pared 3 bases from V and 5 bases from J, leaving 13 bases between. Here the CDR3 DNA reads TGTGCCAGCAGTTTTGCTGGGACGGGGTATGGCTACACCTTC. As protein: CASSFAGTGYGYTF.

This chain links TRBV28 with TRBJ1-6; unclear D gene. V gave up 7 bases and J gave up 0 bases, with 13 bases separating them. CDR3 length: 16 residues. In germline, CDR1 is MDHEN, CDR2 SYDVKM. The DNA for the CDR3 is TGTGCCAGCATACCCGACGGGAGCTCCTATAATTCACCCCTCCACTTT. Protein product: CASIPDGSSYNSPLHF.

Many counts were recorded for this clonotype. This sequence joins TRBV6-1 and TRBJ2-7; D gene uncertain. Trimming took off 2 bases at V and 0 bases at J, with 8 bases between the two ends. Germline lookup yields CDR1 MNHNS and CDR2 SASEGT. The CDR3 consists of 14 residues. The CDR3 reads CASSERRLSYEQYF. The DNA for the CDR3 is TGTGCCAGCAGTGAAAGACGGCTCTCCTACGAGCAGTACTTC.

This clonotype was counted ten times or more. The chain is built from TRBV5-6 and TRBJ1-5; D not certain. Germline-derived CDR1 and CDR2 are SGHDT and YYEEEE. V was trimmed by 4 bases and J by 4 bases, leaving 12 bases between them. The CDR3 is 14 amino acids. The CDR3 protein is CASSLRGWNQPQHF. DNA of the CDR3: TGTGCCAGCAGCCTCCGAGGCTGGAATCAGCCCCAGCATTTT.

This clonotype was counted at least ten times. The V gene is TRBV11-2, the J gene TRBJ2-6; D remains unclear. The V gene lost 1 base and the J gene lost 0 bases, with 7 bases spanning the gap. From germline, CDR1 is SGHAT and CDR2 FQNNGV. This CDR3 region has 16 residues. CDR3 region: CASSLGRSSGANVLTF. CDR3 nucleotide sequence: TGTGCCAGCAGCTTAGGCCGGAGCTCTGGGGCCAACGTCCTGACTTTC. The whole variable domain, filled in from reference TRBV11-2 and TRBJ2-6, reads EAGVAQSPRYKIIEKRQSVAFWCNPISGHATLYWYQQILGQGPKLLIQFQNNGVVDDSQLPKDRFSAERLKGVDSTLKIQPAKLEDSAVYLCASSLGRSSGANVLTFGAGSRLTVL.

This clonotype was detected ten times or more. The genes are TRBV28 and TRBJ2-7, with a weak D call TRBD2 (6 bases). Per germline, CDR1 MDHEN and CDR2 SYDVKM. This CDR3 contains 13 residues. Trimming cost V 5 bases and J 7 bases, with 15 bases left between them. CDR3 DNA sequence: TGTGCCAGCAGTCCTTCCGGGGGTGTGGAGCAGTACTTC. Protein product: CASSPSGGVEQYF.

This clonotype was picked up many times. The V call is TRBV7-8, the J call TRBJ2-2; TRBD1 is a possible D gene (5 bases). In germline, CDR1 is SGHVS, CDR2 FQNEAQ. Trimming took off 5 bases at V and 4 bases at J, with 11 bases between the two ends. CDR3 size: 14 residues. The CDR3 nucleotides read TGTGCCAGCAGCGTGCAGGGTTCCACCGGGGAGCTGTTTTTT. Protein: CASSVQGSTGELFF.

This clonotype was counted many times. The chain employs TRBV12-3 or TRBV12-4 and TRBJ1-5, with 7 positions matching TRBD1. CDR3 length: 15 amino acids. With 2 bases clipped from V and 4 bases from J, the junction kept 5 bases outside the gene matches. The CDR3 reads CASSLRAGQNQPQHF. DNA of the CDR3: TGTGCCAGCAGTTTAAGGGCGGGACAGAATCAGCCCCAGCATTTT.

Regarding this clonotype: This may be a read error, as it is one base from a much larger clone. The chain uses TRBV24-1 and TRBJ2-5; D gene unclear. This CDR3 region has 13 residues. Germline CDR1 is KGHDR and CDR2 is SFDVKD. As DNA, the CDR3 is TGTGCCACCAGTGATTTGTACCAAGAGACCAAGTACTTC. It encodes CATSDLYQETKYF.

This clonotype was seen only a few times. The chain has TRBV12-3 or TRBV12-4 and TRBJ2-5; the match to TRBD2 covers 9 bases. The CDR3 length is 15 residues. J lost 4 bases, V lost 7 bases, and 10 bases had no gene match. In nucleotides, the CDR3 is TGTGCCAGCAACCAGGCTAGCGGGGTGGGAGAGACCCAGTACTTC. It translates to CASNQASGVGETQYF.